The rows below give T cell receptor beta chains drawn from one sample of a study of blood T cells in healthy people across ages. Each CDR3 protein is one row after TCRdb ran MiXCR on the 5' RACE reads. The sample has about 1.7 million distinct CDR3 sequences, approximately 30% seen once; the top ten hold 7.7%. Sequenced sample: blood. The receptors come from a woman aged 25 to 39 in good health. Both conserved end residues are part of each CDR3. Each record gives: clone size, V gene, D gene, J gene, CDR3 protein, CDR3 DNA. The D gene is left open where the match is weak. Clone size is stated in some rows and not others, as once, few, many or a class when expanded.

clone size: .
V gene: TRBV29-1
D gene: TRBD2
J gene: TRBJ2-5
CDR3 protein: CSSKTGSRGDEQYF
CDR3 DNA: TGCAGCAGTAAAACCGGGTCCCGGGGGGATGAGCAGTACTTC

clone size: few
V gene: TRBV12-3/TRBV12-4
D gene: TRBD1
J gene: TRBJ1-4
CDR3 protein: CASSASRGEGWYEKLFF
CDR3 DNA: TGTGCCAGCAGCGCCTCCAGGGGGGAGGGGTGGTACGAAAAACTGTTTTTT

clone size: .
V gene: TRBV6-6
D gene: TRBD1
J gene: TRBJ1-3
CDR3 protein: CASTRTGGNTIYF
CDR3 DNA: TGTGCCAGCACTCGGACAGGCGGAAACACCATATATTTT

clone size: few
V gene: TRBV5-1
D gene: .
J gene: TRBJ2-3
CDR3 protein: CASSLARADTDTQYF
CDR3 DNA: TGCGCCAGCAGCTTGGCCCGCGCGGACACAGATACGCAGTATTTT

clone size: many
V gene: TRBV10-2
D gene: .
J gene: TRBJ2-3
CDR3 protein: CASSWGHRDDTQYF
CDR3 DNA: TGCGCCAGCAGTTGGGGACACCGGGATGATACGCAGTATTTT

clone size: .
V gene: TRBV6-5
D gene: TRBD1
J gene: TRBJ2-1
CDR3 protein: CASRPDRAPYNEQFF
CDR3 DNA: TGTGCCAGCAGGCCCGACAGGGCGCCCTACAATGAGCAGTTCTTC

clone size: .
V gene: TRBV7-9
D gene: .
J gene: TRBJ2-5
CDR3 protein: CAATVRSTTNGHEQYF
CDR3 DNA: TGTGCCGCTACCGTTCGATCGACTACAAACGGCCATGAGCAGTACTTC

clone size: .
V gene: TRBV20-1
D gene: .
J gene: TRBJ1-5
CDR3 protein: CSAREGSNQPQHF
CDR3 DNA: TGCAGTGCTAGAGAGGGCTCTAATCAGCCCCAGCATTTT

clone size: many
V gene: TRBV10-1
D gene: TRBD1
J gene: TRBJ2-5
CDR3 protein: CASPGQDAPTQYF
CDR3 DNA: TGCGCCAGCCCCGGACAGGACGCCCCGACCCAGTACTTC

clone size: few
V gene: TRBV20-1
D gene: .
J gene: TRBJ1-5
CDR3 protein: CSAREGGEGRPQHF
CDR3 DNA: TGCAGTGCTAGAGAAGGTGGAGAAGGGCGGCCCCAGCATTTT

clone size: .
V gene: TRBV6-6
D gene: TRBD1
J gene: TRBJ2-7
CDR3 protein: CASSPGQGSREQYF
CDR3 DNA: TGTGCCAGCAGCCCGGGACAGGGCAGTCGCGAGCAGTACTTC

clone size: .
V gene: TRBV5-1
D gene: .
J gene: TRBJ2-1
CDR3 protein: CAGSWGPNNEQFF
CDR3 DNA: TGCGCCGGCAGCTGGGGCCCCAACAATGAGCAGTTCTTC

clone size: .
V gene: TRBV6-1
D gene: TRBD1
J gene: TRBJ1-5
CDR3 protein: CASSRRTGGPSQPQHF
CDR3 DNA: TGTGCCAGCAGCAGACGGACAGGTGGACCAAGTCAGCCCCAGCATTTT